One sample yielded the 16 T cell receptor beta chains listed below, sequenced in a study of T cell responses to AZD1222 COVID-19 vaccine. Assay used: immunoSEQ multiplex PCR; TCRdb lists only in-frame clones, some missing. Here the sample spans 110,000 to 150,000 clones, around nine tenths being singletons. Sample: peripheral blood, taken 28 days after the second AZD1222 dose. These receptors were taken from an adult who received the AZD1222 COVID-19 vaccine.

This chain connects TRBV5-1 to TRBJ2-7; 9 bases align to TRBD1. The length of the CDR3 is 15 residues. Germline V gene sequence: CDR1 SGHRS, CDR2 YFSETQ. V lost 3 bases to trimming and J lost 2 bases; unmatched junction nucleotides: 6. The CDR3 is CASSWADRGAYEQYF. The CDR3 DNA follows: TGCGCCAGCAGCTGGGCCGACAGGGGGGCCTACGAGCAGTACTTC.

The chain couples TRBV11-2 to TRBJ2-7, with D possibly called TRBD1 or TRBD2 (5 bases each). Germline CDR1 is SGHAT and CDR2 is FQNNGV. The CDR3 totals 15 residues. Deletions cut 5 bases from V and 1 base from J, with 15 bases between. CDR3 amino acids: CASSVRDRSSYEQYF. The CDR3 nucleotides read TGTGCCAGCAGCGTAAGGGACCGCTCATCCTACGAGCAGTACTTC. The full variable domain, with the rest looked up from reference TRBV11-2 and TRBJ2-7, is EAGVAQSPRYKIIEKRQSVAFWCNPISGHATLYWYQQILGQGPKLLIQFQNNGVVDDSQLPKDRFSAERLKGVDSTLKIQPAKLEDSAVYLCASSVRDRSSYEQYFGPGTRLTVT.

This chain links TRBV10-3 with TRBJ2-1, with D tentatively TRBD1 (7 bases). Trimming shortened V by 8 bases and J by 8 bases, and 19 bases separated the two germline ends. The CDR3 runs to 14 residues. Germline V gene lookup returns CDR1 ENHRY and CDR2 SYGVKD. The CDR3 nucleotides read TGTGCCATCGGGATAAAAGGGGGCGGGGATGAGCAGTTCTTC. It is translated as CAIGIKGGGDEQFF.

This chain links TRBV13 with TRBJ1-4; D perhaps matches TRBD1 (5 bases). The CDR3 length is 13 residues. CDR1 PRHDT and CDR2 FYEKMQ come from the germline V gene (reference sequence). Trimming stripped 5 bases from V and 6 bases from J, with 10 bases between. The CDR3 DNA sequence: TGTGCCAGCAGCCTGGGGGGACATGAAAAACTGTTTTTT. Translated: CASSLGGHEKLFF.

This rearrangement joins TRBV5-6 to TRBJ2-1, with 8 bases identical to TRBD1. This CDR3 comprises 17 residues. CDR1 and CDR2 from the germline V gene are SGHDT and YYEEEE. Trimming cost V 2 bases and J 7 bases; bases outside gene matches: 14. DNA for the CDR3: TGTGCCAGCAGCTTTGGCTTATTAGGGACAGGAGGGAATGAGCAGTTCTTC. The encoded protein is CASSFGLLGTGGNEQFF. Using reference TRBV5-6 and TRBJ2-1 for the parts outside the CDR3, the full variable domain is DAGVTQSPTHLIKTRGQQVTLRCSPKSGHDTVSWYQQALGQGPQFIFQYYEEEERQRGNFPDRFSGHQFPNYSSELNVNALLLGDSALYLCASSFGLLGTGGNEQFFGPGTRLTVL.

The chain links TRBV4-3 to TRBJ1-5, with 9 bases aligning to TRBD1. Germline values: CDR1 LGHNA, CDR2 YSLEER. The CDR3 has 15 amino acids. J was trimmed by 9 bases and V by 4 bases; bases with no gene match: 10. The CDR3 DNA reads TGCGCCAGCAGCCTACCGGGACAGGGTGTGCGGCCCCAGCATTTT. Its translation: CASSLPGQGVRPQHF.

The CDR3, as DNA: TGTGCCAGCAGCCCGGGACAGGGCTCAAACATTCAGTACTTC. The encoded protein is CASSPGQGSNIQYF. The chain combines TRBV9 with TRBJ2-4; 9 bases line up with TRBD1. Germline V CDR1 and CDR2: SGDLS, YYNGEE. CDR3 length: 14 residues. J lost 6 bases, V lost 4 bases, and 5 bases had no gene match.

The genes are TRBV5-4 and TRBJ1-1; TRBD1 is a possible D gene (5 bases). The V gene's germline CDR1 is SGHNT and CDR2 YYREEE (reference sequence). Trimming cost V 0 bases and J 7 bases, with 16 bases left between them. CDR3 size: 15 residues. The CDR3: CASSLGTGGSGEAFF. The DNA for the CDR3 is TGTGCCAGCAGCTTGGGCACCGGGGGAAGTGGTGAAGCTTTCTTT.

V is TRBV30 and J is TRBJ1-6, with D unclear. This CDR3 contains 15 residues. The germline V gene encodes CDR1 GTSNPN and CDR2 SVGIG (reference sequence). V lost 4 bases to trimming and J lost 9 bases, with 19 bases between them. The CDR3 region is CAWTPDPFRGSPLHF. In DNA, the CDR3 is TGTGCCTGGACCCCTGATCCGTTCCGGGGTTCACCCCTCCACTTT.

The chain employs TRBV5-1 and TRBJ2-3, with D possibly being TRBD2 (6 bases). The V end lost 5 bases, the J end lost 5 bases, and 12 bases lay between the germline ends. The CDR3 covers 13 residues. Germline V gene lookup returns CDR1 SGHRS and CDR2 YFSETQ. The CDR3 loop reads CASSPRGVDTQYF. In DNA form, the CDR3 reads TGCGCCAGCAGTCCCCGCGGGGTAGATACGCAGTATTTT.

The chain carries TRBV6-5 and TRBJ2-3, with a weak D call TRBD2 (6 bases). The CDR3 length is 14 residues. The germline V gene encodes CDR1 MNHEY and CDR2 SVGAGI. V lost 9 bases to trimming and J lost 2 bases, with 15 bases between them. CDR3 region: CASSPGTYTDTQYF. CDR3 nucleotides: TGTGCCAGTTCCCCTGGGACTTACACAGATACGCAGTATTTT.

The chain uses TRBV7-8 and TRBJ1-5; D not certain. V was clipped by 1 base and J by 1 base, with 11 bases between them. Germline loops: CDR1 SGHVS, CDR2 FQNEAQ. The length of the CDR3 is 16 residues. Here the CDR3 DNA reads TGTGCCAGCAGCTTAGATGGCAAGAAGAGCAATCAGCCCCAGCATTTT. Translated, it gives CASSLDGKKSNQPQHF.

V is TRBV14 and J is TRBJ1-2, with D perhaps matching TRBD1 (5 bases). The germline V and J ends were trimmed by 1 base and 4 bases, with 7 bases remaining between them. The CDR3 has 13 residues. Looked up from germline, CDR1 is SGHDN and CDR2 is FVKESK. Here the CDR3 DNA reads TGTGCCAGCAGCCAAGTGGGACTCTATGGCTACACCTTC. Amino acids: CASSQVGLYGYTF.

J is TRBJ1-1 and V is TRBV6-4; 7 bases are shared with TRBD1. V trimming: 8 bases; J trimming: 1 base; junction bases outside the gene matches: 10. CDR1 MRHNA and CDR2 SNTAGT come from the germline V gene. This CDR3 comprises 15 residues. The CDR3 loop reads CASRQFGTANTEAFF. The CDR3 bases are TGTGCCAGCCGACAATTCGGGACAGCGAACACTGAAGCTTTCTTT.

CDR3: CASRPIGTGPQHF. As DNA, the CDR3 is TGTGCCAGCAGACCGATAGGGACGGGGCCCCAGCATTTT. V gene TRBV2 combines with J gene TRBJ1-5; a weak D match, TRBD1 (5 bases). V was trimmed by 6 bases and J by 9 bases, leaving 15 bases between them. Germline V gene sequence: CDR1 SNHLY, CDR2 FYNNEI. The CDR3 loop spans 13 amino acids.

This clone was picked up one time. The chain uses TRBV28 and TRBJ2-1; TRBD2 matches at 11 bases. The CDR3 contains 15 residues. Germline V gene data show CDR1 as MDHEN and CDR2 as SYDVKM. Trimming removed 5 bases from V and 9 bases from J; junction bases left unmatched: 9. CDR3 sequence (DNA): TGTGCCAGCAGTCCTACTAGCGGGAGATCCAGTGAGCAGTTCTTC. Translated, it gives CASSPTSGRSSEQFF. The variable domain in full, with the rest retrieved from reference TRBV28 and TRBJ2-1, is DVKVTQSSRYLVKRTGEKVFLECVQDMDHENMFWYRQDPGLGLRLIYFSYDVKMKEKGDIPEGYSVSREKKERFSLILESASTNQTSMYLCASSPTSGRSSEQFFGPGTRLTVL.